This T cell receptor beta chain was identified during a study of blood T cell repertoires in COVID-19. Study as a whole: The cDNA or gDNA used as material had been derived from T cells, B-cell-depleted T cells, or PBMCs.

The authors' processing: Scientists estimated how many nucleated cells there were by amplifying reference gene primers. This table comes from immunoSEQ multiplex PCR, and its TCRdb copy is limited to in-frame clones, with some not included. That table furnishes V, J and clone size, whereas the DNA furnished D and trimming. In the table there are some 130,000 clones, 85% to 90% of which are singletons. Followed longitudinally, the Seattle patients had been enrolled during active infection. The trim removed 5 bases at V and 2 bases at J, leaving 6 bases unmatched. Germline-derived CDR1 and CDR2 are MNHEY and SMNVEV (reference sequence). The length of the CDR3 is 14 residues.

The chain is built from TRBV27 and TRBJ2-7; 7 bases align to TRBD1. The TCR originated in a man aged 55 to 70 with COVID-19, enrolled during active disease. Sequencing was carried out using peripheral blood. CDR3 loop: CASSTTGIAYEQYF. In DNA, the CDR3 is TGTGCCAGCAGTACGACAGGGATAGCCTACGAGCAGTACTTC.